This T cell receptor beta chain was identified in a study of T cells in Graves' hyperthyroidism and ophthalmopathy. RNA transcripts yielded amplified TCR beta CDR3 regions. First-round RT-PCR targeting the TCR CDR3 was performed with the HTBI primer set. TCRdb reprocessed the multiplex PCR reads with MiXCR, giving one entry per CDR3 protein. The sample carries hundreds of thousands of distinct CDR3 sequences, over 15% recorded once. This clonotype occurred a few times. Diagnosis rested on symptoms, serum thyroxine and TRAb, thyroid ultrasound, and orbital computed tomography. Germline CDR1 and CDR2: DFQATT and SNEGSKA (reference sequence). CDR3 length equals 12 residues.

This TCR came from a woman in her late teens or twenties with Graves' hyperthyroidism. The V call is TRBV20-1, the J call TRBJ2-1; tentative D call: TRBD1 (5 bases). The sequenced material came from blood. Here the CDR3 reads CRAVGQQDEQFF. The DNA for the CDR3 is TGCAGGGCTGTGGGGCAGCAAGATGAGCAGTTCTTC.